The 29 T cell receptor beta chains in this list originate from one sample, sequenced in a study of OX40 agonist ivuxolimab in advanced cancers. The table came from immunoSEQ multiplex PCR; TCRdb's copy has only in-frame clones and leaves some out. The repertoire holds approximately 50,000 clones, with roughly 90% as singletons. The starting material was CD4+ or CD8+ T cells sorted from blood, obtained in a trial of the OX40 agonist ivuxolimab. These receptors were obtained from an adult with an advanced solid tumor such as melanoma, head and neck, liver or kidney cancer.

This chain joins TRBV7-2 and TRBJ2-4, with D unresolved. Trimming cost V 5 bases and J 3 bases, with 17 bases left between them. Germline V gives CDR1 SGHTA, CDR2 FQGNSA. The CDR3 is 16 amino acids. The CDR3 bases are TGTGCCAGCAGCCCGGGCGCCCCAAGAGGCAAAAACATTCAGTACTTC. It specifies CASSPGAPRGKNIQYF.

The J gene is TRBJ2-5, the V gene TRBV19; TRBD2 aligns across 8 bases. The length of the CDR3 is 14 residues. Unmatched junction bases numbered 7, after V lost 8 bases and J lost 2 bases. The germline gives CDR1 LNHDA, CDR2 SQIVND (reference sequence). The CDR3 here is CASAGVAGQETQYF. The CDR3 DNA reads as TGTGCCAGTGCTGGAGTAGCGGGGCAAGAGACCCAGTACTTC.

J is TRBJ2-3 and V is TRBV18; D is perhaps TRBD2 (6 bases). The CDR3 has 14 amino acids. The germline CDR1 and CDR2 sequences are KGHSH and LQKENI. Trimming removed 3 bases at V and 0 bases at J, with 7 bases between. The DNA for the CDR3 is TGTGCCAGCTCACCGCGGGGAAGCACAGATACGCAGTATTTT. Translated, it gives CASSPRGSTDTQYF.

CDR3 DNA sequence: TGTGCCAGTAGTAACTTAGCGGGAGAAACCTTCTATGAGCAGTTCTTC. This codes for CASSNLAGETFYEQFF. This sequence joins TRBV19 and TRBJ2-1; TRBD2 matches at 9 bases. CDR3 size: 16 residues. V lost 4 bases and J lost 8; bases outside the gene matches: 12. Germline CDR1 is LNHDA and CDR2 is SQIVND (reference sequence).

CDR3 sequence: CASSPHRGTYEQYF. CDR3 in DNA: TGTGCCAGCAGTCCTCACAGGGGTACTTACGAGCAGTACTTC. The chain couples TRBV28 to TRBJ2-7; 7 bases fit TRBD1. The V segment lost 5 bases and the J segment 4 bases; nucleotides outside the gene matches: 8. CDR3 size: 14 residues. The germline V gene has CDR1 MDHEN and CDR2 SYDVKM.

The chain has TRBV7-7 and TRBJ1-2; 8 bases are shared with TRBD1. This CDR3 comprises 15 residues. CDR1 is SSHAT, CDR2 FNYEAQ, per germline (reference sequence). With V trimmed by 0 bases and J by 6 bases, 6 bases remained unmatched. The CDR3 DNA reads as TGTGCCAGCAGCTTAGCATCCAACAGGGGGAATGGCTACACCTTC. Translated, it gives CASSLASNRGNGYTF.

A single count supports this clone. In DNA, the CDR3 is TGCAGTGCTGGAGGGGCGGGACCACAGTACTTC. It encodes CSAGGAGPQYF. The chain employs TRBV20-1 and TRBJ2-7; the D gene is possibly TRBD2 (6 bases). V gave up 5 bases and J gave up 10 bases, with 15 bases separating them. The CDR3 runs to 11 residues. Germline V gene sequence: CDR1 DFQATT, CDR2 SNEGSKA (reference sequence).

This sequence joins TRBV9 and TRBJ2-4; 8 nucleotides match TRBD1. CDR1 and CDR2 (germline): SGDLS, YYNGEE. The CDR3 runs 18 residues. V was pared by 0 bases and J by 0 bases, with 8 bases of the junction left unmatched. In nucleotides, the CDR3 is TGTGCCAGCAGCGTAGGAGTGGACAGGGCCTTAGCCAAAAACATTCAGTACTTC. Encoded protein: CASSVGVDRALAKNIQYF.

The chain couples TRBV28 to TRBJ2-5; D is undetermined. Germline CDR1 MDHEN, CDR2 SYDVKM. The ends were cut back, 2 bases at V and 1 base at J, with 14 bases in the middle. The CDR3 is 16 amino acids. CDR3 nucleotide sequence: TGTGCCAGCAGTTTAGGTTGGGCACAGAGCCAAGAGACCCAGTACTTC. It codes for CASSLGWAQSQETQYF.

The gene calls are TRBV7-3 and TRBJ2-5, with a possible D match to TRBD2 (6 bases). Per germline, CDR1 SGHTA and CDR2 FQGTGA. Trimming stripped 3 bases from V and 10 bases from J, with 9 bases between. The CDR3 is 11 residues long. The CDR3 loop reads CASSLGRDQYF. The CDR3 nucleotides read TGTGCCAGCAGCTTGGGGCGGGACCAGTACTTC.

The chain combines TRBV2 with TRBJ2-5; 8 positions match TRBD1. V trimming: 2 bases; J trimming: 4 bases; junction bases outside the gene matches: 3. Germline V gene lookup returns CDR1 SNHLY and CDR2 FYNNEI. The CDR3 has 14 amino acids. CDR3 DNA sequence: TGTGCCAGCAGTGAACCAGGGGGCCGAGAGACCCAGTACTTC. Its translation is CASSEPGGRETQYF.

This chain links TRBV11-3 with TRBJ2-7; D is possibly TRBD1 (6 bases). CDR3 length equals 13 residues. The germline CDR1 and CDR2 sequences are SGHNT and YENEEA. The ends were cut back, 5 bases at V and 4 bases at J, with 12 bases in the middle. CDR3 in amino acids: CASSMDSSYEQYF. CDR3 coding DNA: TGTGCCAGCAGCATGGACAGTTCATACGAGCAGTACTTC.

The rearrangement links TRBV6-6 to TRBJ1-1, with 8 bases matching TRBD1. Trimming at V came to 11 bases and at J to 7 bases, leaving 12 bases not matched to a gene. This CDR3 has 13 amino acids. Germline V gene lookup returns CDR1 MNHNY and CDR2 SVGAGI (reference sequence). The CDR3 region is CAALTGAGYEAFF. Written as DNA, the CDR3 is TGTGCCGCCCTGACAGGGGCTGGATATGAAGCTTTCTTT.

This clone has only one observation. This chain joins TRBV7-2 and TRBJ2-7; TRBD1 aligns across 7 bases. Germline trimming cut 1 base from V and 0 bases from J; bases unmatched to any gene: 3. This CDR3 contains 15 residues. Per the germline V gene, CDR1 is SGHTA and CDR2 is FQGNSA. For the CDR3, the DNA is TGTGCCAGCAGCTTAGAACAGGGGAGCTCCTACGAGCAGTACTTC. This translates into CASSLEQGSSYEQYF.

The chain carries TRBV7-3 and TRBJ2-2, with D possibly TRBD2 on 5 matching bases. The CDR3 has 14 amino acids. V was clipped by 5 bases and J by 2 bases, with 9 bases between them. CDR1 is SGHTA and CDR2 is FQGTGA in the germline V gene. CDR3 region: CASSPLANTGELFF. Here the CDR3 DNA reads TGTGCCAGCAGCCCCCTAGCAAACACCGGGGAGCTGTTTTTT.

This sequence joins TRBV6-5 and TRBJ1-6, with D possibly being TRBD1 (5 bases). The CDR3 consists of 12 residues. The V gene's germline CDR1 is MNHEY and CDR2 SVGAGI. The V gene lost 7 bases and the J gene lost 4 bases, with 5 bases spanning the gap. This CDR3 reads CASTGYNSPLHF. In DNA, the CDR3 is TGTGCCAGCACAGGGTATAATTCACCCCTCCACTTT.

The chain joins TRBV5-1 to TRBJ2-1, with a weak D call TRBD1 (6 bases). Germline V gene sequence: CDR1 SGHRS, CDR2 YFSETQ. CDR3 size: 12 residues. Trimming removed 2 bases at V and 8 bases at J, with 8 bases between. The CDR3 loop is CASSLQGDEQFF. The CDR3 DNA reads TGCGCCAGCAGCTTACAGGGCGATGAGCAGTTCTTC.

This chain links TRBV9 with TRBJ2-7, with 7 bases that match TRBD1. From germline, CDR1 is SGDLS and CDR2 YYNGEE. This CDR3 has 12 amino acids. The junction had 1 base not matched to a gene; V was cut back by 4 bases and J by 3 bases. CDR3: CASSRDSYEQYF. CDR3 coding DNA: TGTGCCAGCAGCCGGGACAGCTACGAGCAGTACTTC.

The rearrangement uses TRBV7-2 and TRBJ2-7, with D maybe TRBD1 (5 bases). The V gene's germline CDR1 is SGHTA and CDR2 FQGNSA. The V and J ends lost 4 bases and 4 bases respectively, with 14 bases between them. The CDR3 runs 14 residues. The DNA of the CDR3 is TGTGCCAGCAGCTACAGGCCCTACTCTTACGAGCAGTACTTC. It is translated as CASSYRPYSYEQYF.

The gene calls are TRBV13 and TRBJ1-4; perhaps TRBD1 as D (6 bases). Germline CDR1 PRHDT, CDR2 FYEKMQ (reference sequence). This CDR3 contains 16 residues. V was cut by 5 bases and J by 8 bases, with 21 bases left in between. Written as DNA, the CDR3 is TGTGCCAGCAGCGAGCGCCAGGACAGATTGAGGGAAAAACTGTTTTTT. The encoded protein is CASSERQDRLREKLFF.

Worth noting for this clone: Its ends do not fully match the called genes, so a read error is possible. The CDR3, as DNA: TGTGCCAGCTGCTTTCCCGGGTGGACAGTTTATTCACCCCTCCACTTT. This codes for CASCFPGWTVYSPLHF. This chain joins TRBV5-6 and TRBJ1-6, with D perhaps matching TRBD1 (6 bases). The CDR3 loop spans 16 amino acids. Germline V gene data show CDR1 as SGHDT and CDR2 as YYEEEE.

This clone showed up just once. The J gene is TRBJ2-3, the V gene TRBV28; weak D call: TRBD2 (6 bases). V was trimmed by 3 bases and J by 8 bases, leaving 15 bases between them. The germline gives CDR1 MDHEN, CDR2 SYDVKM. The CDR3 is 14 residues long. CDR3: CASSFFSGGGTQYF. The CDR3 DNA follows: TGTGCCAGCAGTTTCTTTAGCGGAGGCGGTACGCAGTATTTT.

This chain connects TRBV7-2 to TRBJ2-7; tentative D call: TRBD2 (5 bases). Trimming removed 9 bases at V and 7 bases at J, with 22 bases between. The CDR3 contains 14 residues. The germline V gene encodes CDR1 SGHTA and CDR2 FQGNSA. CDR3 nucleotides: TGTGCCAGTCGAGGTTCGGGGTTTCTGGGGGAGCAGTACTTC. Its translation: CASRGSGFLGEQYF.

This chain uses TRBV28 with TRBJ2-5, with unresolved D. Trimming pared 5 bases from V and 5 bases from J, leaving 12 bases between. This CDR3 comprises 13 residues. Germline values: CDR1 MDHEN, CDR2 SYDVKM. CDR3 sequence (DNA): TGTGCCAGCAGTCCGCCTAGGCGGGAGACCCAGTACTTC. Its translation: CASSPPRRETQYF.

V usage is TRBV7-9 and J usage is TRBJ1-4; D is ambiguous. The V gene's germline CDR1 is SEHNR and CDR2 FQNEAQ (reference sequence). Trimming shortened V by 1 base and J by 5 bases, and 11 bases separated the two germline ends. This CDR3 is 15 amino acids long. This CDR3 is CASSLGSWQNEKLFF. The CDR3 region has the DNA TGTGCCAGCAGCTTAGGCTCCTGGCAGAATGAAAAACTGTTTTTT. The variable domain in full, with the rest retrieved from reference TRBV7-9 and TRBJ1-4, is DTGVSQNPRHKITKRGQNVTFRCDPISEHNRLYWYRQTLGQGPEFLTYFQNEAQLEKSRLLSDRFSAERPKGSFSTLEIQRTEQGDSAMYLCASSLGSWQNEKLFFGSGTQLSVL.

This chain connects TRBV18 to TRBJ2-3; 9 nucleotides line up with TRBD2. Germline values: CDR1 KGHSH, CDR2 LQKENI. The CDR3 has 14 residues. The ends lost 2 bases at V and 6 bases at J; junction bases unmatched: 3. This chain's CDR3 is CASSPVAGEDTQYF. The CDR3 bases are TGTGCCAGCTCACCAGTAGCGGGAGAGGATACGCAGTATTTT.

This clone was recorded only once. The chain carries TRBV6-5 and TRBJ1-6, with 8 bases that match TRBD1. CDR1 MNHEY and CDR2 SVGAGI come from the germline V gene. The CDR3 runs 15 residues. The ends lost 9 bases at V and 10 bases at J; junction bases unmatched: 14. CDR3 residues: CASWAGTGESSPLHF. The CDR3, as DNA: TGTGCCAGTTGGGCCGGGACAGGAGAATCATCACCCCTCCACTTT.

The V call is TRBV28, the J call TRBJ2-1; D remains ambiguous. V was shortened by 6 bases and J by 7 bases, with 16 bases between the two germline ends. Germline values: CDR1 MDHEN, CDR2 SYDVKM. The CDR3 runs to 14 residues. Here the CDR3 DNA reads TGTGCCAGCAGGCCGAGACAAGTGCGAAATGAGCAGTTCTTC. Encoded protein: CASRPRQVRNEQFF.

This clone was counted a few times. The rearrangement links TRBV19 to TRBJ2-7; D is possibly TRBD1 (6 bases). Germline V CDR1 and CDR2: LNHDA, SQIVND (reference sequence). Trimming removed 4 bases from V and 3 bases from J, with 10 bases in between. This CDR3 has 13 residues. This CDR3 reads CASSRQVNYEQYF. CDR3 bases: TGTGCCAGTAGTAGACAGGTTAACTACGAGCAGTACTTC.